This T cell receptor (beta chain) was sequenced for a study of blood T cell repertoires in COVID-19. Study at large: Samples representing acute and convalescent COVID-19 were sourced from the United States, Italy and Spain. Sample material is recorded as cDNA or gDNA derived from T cells, B-cell-depleted T cells, or PBMCs.

Regarding this clone: The junction does not match germline at one end; this may be a read error.

In the authors' methods: Cell counts per sample came from amplifying reference gene primers. Some clones are missing from TCRdb's copy, which holds only in-frame ones; the method was immunoSEQ multiplex PCR. V and J calls plus clone size are reproduced from that table; the DNA served to infer D and trimming. The sample has about 120,000 clones, 85% to 90% seen once. The CDR3 extends over 13 amino acids. Per the germline V gene, CDR1 is LGHDT and CDR2 is YNNKEL (reference sequence). The chain recombines TRBV3-1 (or the pseudogene TRBV3-2) with TRBJ2-3; TRBD2 matches 11 bases. This receptor was obtained from a woman between 50 and 59 years old with acute or convalescent COVID-19. The sequenced sample consisted of peripheral blood. CDR3 residues: CASSQDIAGGPSF. In DNA, the CDR3 is TGTGCCAGCAGCCAAGATATAGCGGGGGGGCCAAGTTTT.